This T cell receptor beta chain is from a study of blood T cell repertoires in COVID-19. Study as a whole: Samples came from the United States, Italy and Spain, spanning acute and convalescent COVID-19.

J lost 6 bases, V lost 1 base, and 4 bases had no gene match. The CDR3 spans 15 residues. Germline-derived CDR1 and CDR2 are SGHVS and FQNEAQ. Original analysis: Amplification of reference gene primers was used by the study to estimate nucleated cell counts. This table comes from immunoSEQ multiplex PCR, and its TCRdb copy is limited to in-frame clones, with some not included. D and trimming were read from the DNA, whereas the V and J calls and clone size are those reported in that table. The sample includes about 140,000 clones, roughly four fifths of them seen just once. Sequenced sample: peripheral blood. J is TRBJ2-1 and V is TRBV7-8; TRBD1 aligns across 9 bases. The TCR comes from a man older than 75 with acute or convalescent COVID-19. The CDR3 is CASSLEGQGSNEQFF. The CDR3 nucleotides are TGTGCCAGCAGCTTAGAGGGACAGGGCAGCAATGAGCAGTTCTTC.